Shown below are 15 T cell receptor beta chains from a single sample sequenced in a study of shared clonotypes between healthy human individuals. Sequenced by immunoSEQ multiplex PCR; TCRdb stores in-frame clones only, minus some. Here the sample spans over a million clones, more than 75% being singletons. Sequences were obtained from memory CD4+ T cells from PBMCs. As for subset: CD45RA-negative fraction. All receptors derive from a man between 18 and 35 years old in good health. Some clones in this sample may be carry-over from other donors' samples.

The chain couples TRBV10-1 to TRBJ2-2; D unclear. V shed 4 bases and J shed 8 bases, with 14 bases lying between them. From germline, CDR1 is WNHNN and CDR2 SYGVQD (reference sequence). This CDR3 is built from 14 residues. The CDR3 reads CASSVGPPWGELFF. The CDR3 DNA reads TGCGCCAGCAGTGTCGGTCCCCCGTGGGGGGAGCTGTTTTTT.

This clone was picked up one time. This sample also contains other DNA sequences that code for the same CDR3. The V call is TRBV18, the J call TRBJ2-3; D not resolved. Germline V lookup: CDR1 KGHSH, CDR2 LQKENI. The CDR3 is 16 amino acids. The V end lost 2 bases, the J end lost 1 base, and 13 bases lay between the germline ends. CDR3 residues: CASSPTLTSGTDTQYF. The CDR3 nucleotides are TGTGCCAGCTCACCAACTTTGACAAGCGGCACAGATACGCAGTATTTT. Using reference TRBV18 and TRBJ2-3 for the parts outside the CDR3, the full variable domain is NAGVMQNPRHLVRRRGQEARLRCSPMKGHSHVYWYRQLPEEGLKFMVYLQKENIIDESGMPKERFSAEFPKEGPSILRIQQVVRGDSAAYFCASSPTLTSGTDTQYFGPGTRLTVL.

V gene TRBV21-1 combines with J gene TRBJ2-1; the table calls TRBD2, which could not be checked here. TRBV21-1 is classified as a pseudogene. The CDR3 runs to 16 residues. The CDR3 protein is CASSKENGRSYNEQFF. The CDR3 bases are TGTGCCAGCAGCAAAGAGAACGGGAGGTCCTACAATGAGCAGTTCTTC.

This chain joins TRBV28 and TRBJ2-1; TRBD1 aligns across 8 bases. The CDR3 has 16 residues. Unmatched junction bases numbered 8, after V lost 4 bases and J lost 3 bases. From germline, CDR1 is MDHEN and CDR2 SYDVKM. The CDR3 coding sequence is TGTGCCAGCAGTTCCCGCGGGACAGGTTTCTACAATGAGCAGTTCTTC. It translates to CASSSRGTGFYNEQFF.

This clone was recorded a few times. Written as DNA, the CDR3 is TGTGCCAGCTCGCCGGCTAGCGGGAGCAGCGATGAGCAGTTCTTC. Residues: CASSPASGSSDEQFF. The chain recombines TRBV18 with TRBJ2-1, with 10 bases that match TRBD2. V trimming: 6 bases; J trimming: 8 bases; junction bases outside the gene matches: 10. Germline assignment: CDR1 KGHSH and CDR2 LQKENI. The CDR3 extends over 15 amino acids.

The chain employs TRBV2 and TRBJ2-7; D tentatively fits TRBD1 or TRBD2 (6 bases each). CDR1 SNHLY and CDR2 FYNNEI come from the germline V gene. V was cut by 0 bases and J by 2 bases, with 11 bases left in between. The CDR3 covers 15 residues. The CDR3 is CASSEAGGQAYEQYF. CDR3 sequence (DNA): TGTGCCAGCAGTGAAGCGGGGGGACAAGCCTACGAGCAGTACTTC.

Points on this clone: This sample also contains other DNA sequences that code for the same CDR3. The chain combines TRBV28 with TRBJ1-4; D is unresolved. CDR3 length: 11 residues. Germline CDR1 MDHEN, CDR2 SYDVKM. Trimming removed 3 bases from V and 7 bases from J, with 3 bases in between. The CDR3 sequence is CASSLSEKLFF. CDR3 in DNA: TGTGCCAGCAGTTTGAGTGAAAAACTGTTTTTT.

The chain recombines TRBV5-1 with TRBJ2-2; D is uncertain. V was shortened by 4 bases and J by 5 bases, with 6 bases between the two germline ends. The CDR3 covers 12 residues. The germline V gene encodes CDR1 SGHRS and CDR2 YFSETQ. In nucleotides, the CDR3 is TGCGCCAGCAGCCCGTGGACCGGGGAGCTGTTTTTT. Its translation is CASSPWTGELFF.

The chain combines TRBV6-1 with TRBJ1-5; perhaps TRBD1 as D (5 bases). Trimming cost V 4 bases and J 4 bases, with 14 bases left between them. Germline V lookup: CDR1 MNHNS, CDR2 SASEGT. There are 15 residues in the CDR3. This CDR3 is CASSAGDGLNQPQHF. The DNA for the CDR3 is TGTGCCAGCAGTGCCGGGGACGGACTAAATCAGCCCCAGCATTTT.

This clone turned up a few times. The identical CDR3 is also encoded by other nucleotide sequences in the sample. The V and J genes are TRBV4-3 and TRBJ1-1; 8 nucleotides align to TRBD1. With 3 bases clipped from V and 3 bases from J, the junction kept 3 bases outside the gene matches. CDR1 LGHNA and CDR2 YSLEER come from the germline V gene. CDR3 length: 14 residues. The DNA for the CDR3 is TGCGCCAGCAGCCAGGAGACAGGGGACACTGAAGCTTTCTTT. This gives the protein CASSQETGDTEAFF.

J is TRBJ1-4 and V is TRBV5-1; TRBD1 is a possible D gene (6 bases). Trimming removed 7 bases at V and 7 bases at J, with 20 bases between. CDR3 length equals 15 residues. Germline V gives CDR1 SGHRS, CDR2 YFSETQ. CDR3 protein: CASQPEGVVGEKLFF. The CDR3 coding sequence is TGCGCCAGCCAGCCCGAGGGGGTCGTGGGTGAAAAACTGTTTTTT.

About this clone: A much larger clone lies one base from this, so it may be a read error. The sample carries other DNA sequences with the same CDR3. J is TRBJ2-7 and V is TRBV18, with D uncertain. V lost 5 bases and J 0 bases, leaving 2 bases between the germline ends. Germline V CDR1 and CDR2: KGHSH, LQKENI. The CDR3 covers 11 residues. This chain's CDR3 is CASSSSYEQYF. As DNA, the CDR3 is TGTGCCAGCTCATCCTCCTACGAGCAGTACTTC.

J is TRBJ2-7 and V is TRBV15, with TRBD1 matching over 8 bases. The CDR3 is made up of 13 amino acids. The V segment lost 2 bases and the J segment 6 bases; nucleotides outside the gene matches: 3. Germline assignment: CDR1 LNHNV and CDR2 YYDKDF (reference sequence). DNA for the CDR3: TGTGCCACCAGCAGACCCGGACAGGGCGAGCAGTACTTC. Translating it yields CATSRPGQGEQYF.

The chain carries TRBV29-1 and TRBJ2-3, with 7 bases that match TRBD1. V lost 5 bases, J lost 5 bases, and 10 bases stayed unmatched. The CDR3 is made up of 14 amino acids. Per germline, CDR1 SQVTM and CDR2 ANQGSEA. CDR3 loop: CSVYGTVAGDTQYF. The DNA of the CDR3 is TGCAGCGTTTACGGGACAGTGGCGGGAGATACGCAGTATTTT.

The chain couples TRBV28 to TRBJ2-7; 7 positions match TRBD2. Per germline, CDR1 MDHEN and CDR2 SYDVKM. The CDR3 spans 15 residues. The V segment lost 7 bases and the J segment 4 bases; nucleotides outside the gene matches: 13. CDR3 residues: CASTTWVAGGYEQYF. In nucleotides, the CDR3 is TGTGCCAGCACCACGTGGGTAGCGGGTGGGTACGAGCAGTACTTC.